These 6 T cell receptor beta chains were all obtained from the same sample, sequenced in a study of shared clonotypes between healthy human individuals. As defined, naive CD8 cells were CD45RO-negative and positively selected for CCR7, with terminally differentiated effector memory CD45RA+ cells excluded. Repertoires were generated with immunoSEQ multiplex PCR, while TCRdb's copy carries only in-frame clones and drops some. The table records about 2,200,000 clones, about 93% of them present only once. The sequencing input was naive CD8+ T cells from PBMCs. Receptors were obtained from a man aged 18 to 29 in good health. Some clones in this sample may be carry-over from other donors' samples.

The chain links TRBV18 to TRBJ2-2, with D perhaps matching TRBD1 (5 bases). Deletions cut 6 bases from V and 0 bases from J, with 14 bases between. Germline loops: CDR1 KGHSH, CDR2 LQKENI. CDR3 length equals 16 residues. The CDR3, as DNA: TGTGCCAGCTCCCGACTTGGGGCCTCGAACACCGGGGAGCTGTTTTTT. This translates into CASSRLGASNTGELFF.

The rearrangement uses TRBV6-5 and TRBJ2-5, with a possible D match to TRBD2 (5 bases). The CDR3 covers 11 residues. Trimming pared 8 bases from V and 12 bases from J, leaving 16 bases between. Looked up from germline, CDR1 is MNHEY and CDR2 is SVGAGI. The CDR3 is CASEFAGKEYF. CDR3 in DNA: TGTGCCAGCGAATTCGCCGGGAAGGAGTACTTC.

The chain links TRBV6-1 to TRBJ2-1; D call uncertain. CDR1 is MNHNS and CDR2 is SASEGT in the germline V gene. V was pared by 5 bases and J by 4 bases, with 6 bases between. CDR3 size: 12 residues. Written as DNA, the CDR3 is TGTGCCAGCAGTATAGGGTACAATGAGCAGTTCTTC. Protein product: CASSIGYNEQFF.

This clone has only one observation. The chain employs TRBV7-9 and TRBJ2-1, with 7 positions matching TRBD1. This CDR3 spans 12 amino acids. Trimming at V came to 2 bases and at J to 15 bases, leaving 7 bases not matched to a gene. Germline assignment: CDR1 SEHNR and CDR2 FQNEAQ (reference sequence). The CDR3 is CASSLLGQPLFF. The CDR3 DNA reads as TGTGCCAGCAGCTTACTGGGACAGCCCTTGTTCTTC.

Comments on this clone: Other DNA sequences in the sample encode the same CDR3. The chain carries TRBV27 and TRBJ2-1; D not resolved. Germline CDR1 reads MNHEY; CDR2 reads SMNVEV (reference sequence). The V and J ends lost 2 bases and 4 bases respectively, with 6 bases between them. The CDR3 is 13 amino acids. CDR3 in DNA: TGTGCCAGCAGTTTAGGGGTATACAATGAGCAGTTCTTC. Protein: CASSLGVYNEQFF.

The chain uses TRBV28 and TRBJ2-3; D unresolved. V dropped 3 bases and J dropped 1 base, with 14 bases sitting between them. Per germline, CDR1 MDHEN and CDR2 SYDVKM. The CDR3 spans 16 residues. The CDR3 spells CASSFMGDVGTDTQYF. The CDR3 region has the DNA TGTGCCAGCAGTTTTATGGGTGACGTTGGCACAGATACGCAGTATTTT.